This T cell receptor (beta chain) was sequenced in a study of CD8 T cell repertoires and HIV-1 epitope variants. Regarding the study as a whole: Eight or nine TCR beta clonotypes were antigen-specific, 6 or 7 apparently recognizing autologous or escape variants.

TCRdb's table, derived via immunoSEQ multiplex PCR, lists solely in-frame clones and lacks some. The sample lists 4,500 to 5,000 clones; approximately 66% were seen once. Remarks on this clone: The antigen is undetermined.

This clonotype was sampled from a male donor with HIV. The sequenced material came from cultured CD8+ T cells derived from PBMCs.

The CDR3 region is CASSLRRGRDYEETQYF. The DNA for the CDR3 is TGCGCCAGCAGCTTGCGTAGGGGACGAGACTACGAAGAGACCCAGTACTTC. The chain employs TRBV5-1 and TRBJ2-5, with D perhaps matching TRBD1 or TRBD2 (5 bases each). Germline V gene lookup returns CDR1 SGHRS and CDR2 YFSETQ. Trimming removed 1 base from V and 3 bases from J, with 19 bases in between. This CDR3 is built from 17 residues. Combining the CDR3 with reference TRBV5-1 and TRBJ2-5 gives the whole variable domain KAGVTQTPRYLIKTRGQQVTLSCSPISGHRSVSWYQQTPGQGLQFLFEYFSETQRNKGNFPGRFSGRQFSNSRSEMNVSTLELGDSALYLCASSLRRGRDYEETQYFGPGTRLLVL.